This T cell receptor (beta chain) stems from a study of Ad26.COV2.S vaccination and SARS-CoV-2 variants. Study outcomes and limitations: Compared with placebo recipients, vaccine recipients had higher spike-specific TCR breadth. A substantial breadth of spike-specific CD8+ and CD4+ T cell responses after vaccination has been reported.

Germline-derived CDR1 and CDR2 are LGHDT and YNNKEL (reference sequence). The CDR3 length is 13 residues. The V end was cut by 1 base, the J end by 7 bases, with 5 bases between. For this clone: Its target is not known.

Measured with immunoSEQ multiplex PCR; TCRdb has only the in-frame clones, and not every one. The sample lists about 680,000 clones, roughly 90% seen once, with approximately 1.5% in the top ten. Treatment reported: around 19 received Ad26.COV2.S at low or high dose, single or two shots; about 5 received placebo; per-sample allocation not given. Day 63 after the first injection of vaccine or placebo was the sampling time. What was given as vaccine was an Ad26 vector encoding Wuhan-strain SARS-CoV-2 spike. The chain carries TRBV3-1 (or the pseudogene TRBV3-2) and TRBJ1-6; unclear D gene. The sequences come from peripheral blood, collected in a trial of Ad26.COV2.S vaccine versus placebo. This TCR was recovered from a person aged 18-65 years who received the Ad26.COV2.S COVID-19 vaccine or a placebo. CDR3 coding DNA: TGTGCCAGCAGCCAAGGTATGAATTCACCCCTCCACTTT. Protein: CASSQGMNSPLHF.